This T cell receptor beta chain was retrieved from a study of blood T cell repertoires in COVID-19. The CDR3 has 14 amino acids. Losses at the gene ends were 6 bases for V and 0 bases for J; bases not matched to a gene: 5. CDR1 and CDR2 from the germline V gene are LGHDT and YNNKEL (reference sequence). Data came from immunoSEQ multiplex PCR; TCRdb stores just in-frame clones and leaves some out. The sample includes 200,000 or so clones, more than 75% of them seen just once. This TCR derives from a man aged 55 to 70 with acute or convalescent COVID-19. The V and J genes are TRBV3-1 (or the pseudogene TRBV3-2) and TRBJ2-7; 7 bases match TRBD1. Sequencing was performed on peripheral blood. CDR3 DNA: TGTGCCAGCAGTCGACAGGGAAGCTCCTACGAGCAGTACTTC. This translates into CASSRQGSSYEQYF.